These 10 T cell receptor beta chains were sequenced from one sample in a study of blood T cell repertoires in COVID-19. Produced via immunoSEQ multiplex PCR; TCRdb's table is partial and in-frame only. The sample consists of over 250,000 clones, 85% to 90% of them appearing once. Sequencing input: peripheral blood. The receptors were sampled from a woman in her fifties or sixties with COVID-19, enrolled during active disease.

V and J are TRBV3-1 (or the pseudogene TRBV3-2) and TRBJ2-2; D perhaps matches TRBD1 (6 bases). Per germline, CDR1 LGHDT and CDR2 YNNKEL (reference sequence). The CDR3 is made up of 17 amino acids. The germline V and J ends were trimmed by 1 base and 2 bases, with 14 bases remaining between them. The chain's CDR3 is CASSQVGTPANTGELFF. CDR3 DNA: TGTGCCAGCAGCCAAGTAGGGACACCCGCTAACACCGGGGAGCTGTTTTTT.

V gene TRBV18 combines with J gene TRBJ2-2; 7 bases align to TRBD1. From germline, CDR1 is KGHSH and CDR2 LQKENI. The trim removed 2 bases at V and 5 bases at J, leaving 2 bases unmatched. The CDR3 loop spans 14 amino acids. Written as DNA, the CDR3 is TGTGCCAGCTCACCAGAACAGGGGACCGGGGAGCTGTTTTTT. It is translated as CASSPEQGTGELFF. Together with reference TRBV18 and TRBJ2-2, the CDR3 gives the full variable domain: NAGVMQNPRHLVRRRGQEARLRCSPMKGHSHVYWYRQLPEEGLKFMVYLQKENIIDESGMPKERFSAEFPKEGPSILRIQQVVRGDSAAYFCASSPEQGTGELFFGEGSRLTVL.

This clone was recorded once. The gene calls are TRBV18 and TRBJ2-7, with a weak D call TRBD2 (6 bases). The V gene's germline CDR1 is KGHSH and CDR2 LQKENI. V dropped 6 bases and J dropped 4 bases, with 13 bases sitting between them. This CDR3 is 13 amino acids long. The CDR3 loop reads CASSPGLSYEQYF. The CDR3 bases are TGTGCCAGCTCCCCGGGACTCTCTTACGAGCAGTACTTC.

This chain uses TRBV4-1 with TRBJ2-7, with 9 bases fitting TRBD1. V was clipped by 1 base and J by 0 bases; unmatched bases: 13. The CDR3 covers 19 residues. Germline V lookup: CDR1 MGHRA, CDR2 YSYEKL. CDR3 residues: CASSQVLPGTGSGSYEQYF. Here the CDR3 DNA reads TGCGCCAGCAGCCAAGTTCTTCCCGGGACAGGGAGCGGCTCCTACGAGCAGTACTTC.

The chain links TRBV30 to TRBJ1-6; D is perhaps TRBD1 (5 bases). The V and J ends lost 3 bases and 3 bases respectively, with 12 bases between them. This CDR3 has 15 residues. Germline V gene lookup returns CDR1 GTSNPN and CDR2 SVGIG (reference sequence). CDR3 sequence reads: CAWRPGGIYNSPLHF. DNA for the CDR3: TGTGCCTGGAGGCCCGGGGGGATCTATAATTCACCCCTCCACTTT.

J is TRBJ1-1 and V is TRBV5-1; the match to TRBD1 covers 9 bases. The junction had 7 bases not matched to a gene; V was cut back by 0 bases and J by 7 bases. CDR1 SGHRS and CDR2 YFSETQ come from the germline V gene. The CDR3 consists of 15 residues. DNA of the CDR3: TGCGCCAGCAGCTTGGGGGACAGGGCACGGGGTGAAGCTTTCTTT. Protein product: CASSLGDRARGEAFF.

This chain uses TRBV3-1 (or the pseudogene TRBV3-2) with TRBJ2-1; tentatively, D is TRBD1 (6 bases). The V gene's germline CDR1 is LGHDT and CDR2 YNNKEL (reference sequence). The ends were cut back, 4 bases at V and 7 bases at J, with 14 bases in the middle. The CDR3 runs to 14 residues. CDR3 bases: TGTGCCAGCAGCCTCCAAGGGACAAATAATGAGCAGTTCTTC. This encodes CASSLQGTNNEQFF.

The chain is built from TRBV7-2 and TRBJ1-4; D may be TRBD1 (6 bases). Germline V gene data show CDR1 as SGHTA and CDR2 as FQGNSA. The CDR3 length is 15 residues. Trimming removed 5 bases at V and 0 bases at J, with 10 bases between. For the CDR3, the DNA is TGTGCCAGCAGCCTACAGGGTTCAACTAATGAAAAACTGTTTTTT. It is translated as CASSLQGSTNEKLFF.

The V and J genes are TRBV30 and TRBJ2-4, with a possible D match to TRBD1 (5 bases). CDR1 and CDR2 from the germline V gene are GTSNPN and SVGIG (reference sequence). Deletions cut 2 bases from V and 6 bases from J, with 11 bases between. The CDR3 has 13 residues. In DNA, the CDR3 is TGTGCCTGGAGTATGGACACCTTAAACATTCAGTACTTC. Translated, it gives CAWSMDTLNIQYF.

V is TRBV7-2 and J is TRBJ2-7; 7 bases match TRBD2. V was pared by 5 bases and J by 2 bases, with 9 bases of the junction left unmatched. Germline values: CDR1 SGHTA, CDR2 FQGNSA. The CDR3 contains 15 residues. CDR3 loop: CASSRLAGDTYEQYF. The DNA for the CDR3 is TGTGCCAGCAGCAGGCTTGCGGGAGATACCTACGAGCAGTACTTC. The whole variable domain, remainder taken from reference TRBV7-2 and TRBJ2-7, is GAGVSQSPSNKVTEKGKDVELRCDPISGHTALYWYRQSLGQGLEFLIYFQGNSAPDKSGLPSDRFSAERTGGSVSTLTIQRTQQEDSAVYLCASSRLAGDTYEQYFGPGTRLTVT.